This TCR beta chain is from a study of T cells in localized non-small cell lung cancer. Regarding the study as a whole: Within adjacent lung there appeared a median 57 of the top 100 tumor clones. Density of T cells in blood, when higher, went with longer overall survival. Sequencing was restricted to one tumor region; therefore, heterogeneity remains possible.

The V end was cut by 9 bases, the J end by 6 bases, with 17 bases between. Germline V gives CDR1 LNHDA, CDR2 SQIVND (reference sequence). The CDR3 spans 13 residues. Sequencing was performed with immunoSEQ multiplex PCR; in TCRdb, only in-frame clones are kept and a portion is missing. The table lists 60,000 or so clones, 80% to 90% of them singletons. Details on this clone: Its antigen is currently unknown.

The input for sequencing was PBMCs, taken before any cancer treatment. The genes are TRBV19 and TRBJ1-2; tentative D call: TRBD1 (5 bases). The receptor was derived from a man aged 35 to 70 with stage II lung adenocarcinoma. The CDR3 DNA reads as TGTGCCAGCCGCATCGGGACGTCGGATGGCTACACCTTC. Protein sequence: CASRIGTSDGYTF.